The clone carrying this TCR beta chain was observed a few times. What it binds is not known. The sample originates from a study of T-cell memory formation after mild COVID-19. Study-wide context: There were largely donor-specific TCR clusters.

The CDR3 sequence is 14 residues long. Trimming shortened V by 10 bases and J by 0 bases, and 12 bases separated the two germline ends. TCRdb reprocessed the 5' RACE reads with MiXCR, giving one entry per CDR3 protein. The sample has a few hundred thousand distinct CDR3 sequences; less than 25% are singletons. Regarding the study as a whole: Clones shrinking between day 15 and 85 showed a balanced CD4/CD8 split, and those that grew later tilted toward CD4+. Several responding clones turned up in pre-infection memory, indicating that cross-reactive memory may have taken part. Contracting CD4+ clones lay largely in CM and EM, with CD8+ ones residing in EMRA.

This clonotype was sampled from a man younger than 35 who had mild COVID-19 (a few samples of this study predate the infection). Cell type and time point are not known. The V gene is TRBV12-3 or TRBV12-4, the J gene TRBJ2-2; either TRBD1 or TRBD2 may fit D (5 bases each). Sequenced material: PBMCs or a T cell subset sorted from them (not recorded which). The CDR3 reads CATERGPNTGELFF. The CDR3 DNA follows: TGTGCCACCGAACGGGGCCCGAACACCGGGGAGCTGTTTTTT.